This T cell receptor (beta chain) originates from a study of prognosis after radiotherapy for stage I lung cancer. Study overall: The study included roughly 13 patients with newly diagnosed primary stage I lung tumors and several with oligometastatic NSCLC after surgical resection of the primary tumor. Medical inoperability was considered to apply to all enrolled non-small cell lung cancer patients. Among the patients, about 7 had squamous cell carcinoma and eleven to twelve had adenocarcinoma.

This clonotype showed up many times. Sample collection consisted of around 6 milliliters of peripheral blood drawn at each of two time points. Two-round multiplex PCR on genomic DNA was the method by which TCR beta CDR3 was amplified. Amplification during the initial PCR round employed primers specific to each TRBV and TRBJ gene. Each CDR3 protein gets one entry after TCRdb re-called the multiplex PCR reads with MiXCR. The sample carries some 38,000 distinct CDR3 sequences, around a quarter recorded once. Source: PBMCs, taken before or after stereotactic body radiation therapy (not recorded which). The TCR sequence derives from a donor aged 50 or older with non-small cell lung cancer.

CDR3 loop: CARGGGNTGELFF. In DNA form, the CDR3 reads TGTGCCAGGGGAGGGGGGAACACCGGGGAGCTGTTTTTT. This chain links TRBV9 with TRBJ2-2, with D maybe TRBD2 (7 bases). Deletions cut 8 bases from V and 1 base from J, with 9 bases between. CDR3 size: 13 residues. Germline-derived CDR1 and CDR2 are SGDLS and YYNGEE.